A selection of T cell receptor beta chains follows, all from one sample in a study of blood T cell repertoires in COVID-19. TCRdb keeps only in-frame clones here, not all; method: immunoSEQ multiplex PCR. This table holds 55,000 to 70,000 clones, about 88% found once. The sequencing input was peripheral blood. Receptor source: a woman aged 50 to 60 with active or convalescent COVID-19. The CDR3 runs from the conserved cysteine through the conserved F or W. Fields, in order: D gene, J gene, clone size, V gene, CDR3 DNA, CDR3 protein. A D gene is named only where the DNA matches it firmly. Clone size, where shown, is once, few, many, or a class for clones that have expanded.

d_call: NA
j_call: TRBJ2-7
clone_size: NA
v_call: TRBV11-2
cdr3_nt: TGTGCCAGCAGCTTACATCCATACGAGCAGTACTTC
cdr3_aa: CASSLHPYEQYF

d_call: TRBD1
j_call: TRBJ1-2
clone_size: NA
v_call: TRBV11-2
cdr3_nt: TGTGCCAGCAGCTTGACAGGGGGCTCTTATGGCTACACCTTC
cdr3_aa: CASSLTGGSYGYTF

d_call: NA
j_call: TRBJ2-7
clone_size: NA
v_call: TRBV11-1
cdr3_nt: TGTGCCAGCAGCTTGACTAGAGGCGAGCAGTACTTC
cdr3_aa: CASSLTRGEQYF

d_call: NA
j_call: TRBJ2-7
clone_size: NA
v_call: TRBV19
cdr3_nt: TGTGCCAGTATGAGTGGCACCGCGGGGCAATACGAGCAGTACTTC
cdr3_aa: CASMSGTAGQYEQYF

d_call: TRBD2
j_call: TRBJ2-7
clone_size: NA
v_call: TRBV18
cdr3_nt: TGTGCCAGCTCACCCGGGACTAGCGGGATCTACGAGCAGTACTTC
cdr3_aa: CASSPGTSGIYEQYF

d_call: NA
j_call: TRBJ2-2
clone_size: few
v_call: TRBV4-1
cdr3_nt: TGCGCCAGCAGCCAAGCCGTCGGGGAGCTGTTTTTT
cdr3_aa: CASSQAVGELFF

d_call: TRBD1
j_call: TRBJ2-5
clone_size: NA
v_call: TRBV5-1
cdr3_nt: TGCGCCAGCAGCCTGGGGACAGGGAGACAAGAGACCCAGTACTTC
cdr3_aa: CASSLGTGRQETQYF

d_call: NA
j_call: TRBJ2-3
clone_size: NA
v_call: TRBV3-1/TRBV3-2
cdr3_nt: TGTGCCAGCAGCCAAGATCTTGGCGGGGTTACAGATACGCAGTATTTT
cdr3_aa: CASSQDLGGVTDTQYF

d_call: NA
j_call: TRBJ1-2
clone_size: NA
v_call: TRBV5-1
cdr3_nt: TGCGCCAGCAGCTTGACGACAGCACAAGGCTACACCTTC
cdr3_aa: CASSLTTAQGYTF

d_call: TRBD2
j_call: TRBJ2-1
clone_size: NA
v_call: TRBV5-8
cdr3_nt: TGTGCCAGCAGCACACAGGCGGGAGCCCACAATGAGCAGTTCTTC
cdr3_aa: CASSTQAGAHNEQFF

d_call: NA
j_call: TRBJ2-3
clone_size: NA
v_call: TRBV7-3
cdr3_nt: TGTGCCAGCAGCTTAAGGGGGAGGCCGTTTAGCACAGATACGCAGTATTTT
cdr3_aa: CASSLRGRPFSTDTQYF

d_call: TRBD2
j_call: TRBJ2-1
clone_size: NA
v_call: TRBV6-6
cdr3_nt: TGTGCCAGCAGTCCCGGGGGAGCGGGAAGGGGCAATGAGCAGTTCTTC
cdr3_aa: CASSPGGAGRGNEQFF

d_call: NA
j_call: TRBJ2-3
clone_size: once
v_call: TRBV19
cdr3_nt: TGTGCCAGTAGTCTCCAGGGCGGAGATACGCAGTATTTT
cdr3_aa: CASSLQGGDTQYF

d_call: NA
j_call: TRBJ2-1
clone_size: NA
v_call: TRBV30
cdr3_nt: TGTGCCTGGAGAAGGCGGAATGAGCAGTTCTTC
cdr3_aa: CAWRRRNEQFF

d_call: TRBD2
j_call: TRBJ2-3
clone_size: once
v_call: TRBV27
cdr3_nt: TGTGCCAGCAGTTTGGTGGCTAGCGGAAACACAGATACGCAGTATTTT
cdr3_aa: CASSLVASGNTDTQYF

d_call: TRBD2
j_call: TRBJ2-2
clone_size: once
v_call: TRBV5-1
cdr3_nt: TGCGCCAGCAGCTTGTCGACTAGCCAGGGTACCGGGGAGCTGTTTTTT
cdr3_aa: CASSLSTSQGTGELFF

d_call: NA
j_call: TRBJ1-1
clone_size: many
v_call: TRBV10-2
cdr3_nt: TGCGCCAGCATGGGGGGTGTATATACTGAAGCTTTCTTT
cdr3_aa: CASMGGVYTEAFF

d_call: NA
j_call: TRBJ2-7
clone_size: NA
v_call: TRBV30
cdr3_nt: TGTGCCTGGAGCGATAGAACAGGGAGCTCCTACGAGCAGTACTTC
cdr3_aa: CAWSDRTGSSYEQYF

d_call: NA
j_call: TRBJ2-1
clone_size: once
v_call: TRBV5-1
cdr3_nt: TGCGCCAGCAGCTTGGCCGCCGGGACCTACAATGAGCAGTTCTTC
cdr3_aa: CASSLAAGTYNEQFF

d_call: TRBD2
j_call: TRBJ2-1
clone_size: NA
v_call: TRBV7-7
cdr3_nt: TGTGCTAGCAGCCCTTTAGCGGGGTCCTACAATGAGCAGTTCTTC
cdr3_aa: CASSPLAGSYNEQFF

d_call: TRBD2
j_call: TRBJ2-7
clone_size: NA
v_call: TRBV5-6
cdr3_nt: TGTGCCAGCAGCTTGGCATGGGCTAGCGGGATACCGTGGGAGCAGTACTTC
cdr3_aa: CASSLAWASGIPWEQYF

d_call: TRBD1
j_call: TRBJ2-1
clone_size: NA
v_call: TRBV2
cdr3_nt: TGTGCCAGCAGTTTACTAGGGGGCATGGATGAGCAGTTCTTC
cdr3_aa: CASSLLGGMDEQFF

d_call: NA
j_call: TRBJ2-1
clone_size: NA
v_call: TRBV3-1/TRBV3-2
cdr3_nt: TGTGCCAGCAGCCAAGTCTCCTACAGGGCCTACAATGAGCAGTTCTTC
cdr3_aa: CASSQVSYRAYNEQFF

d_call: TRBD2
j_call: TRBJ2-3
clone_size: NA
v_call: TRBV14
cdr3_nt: TGTGCCAGCAGCCAACTAGCGGGACCTAGCACAGATACGCAGTATTTT
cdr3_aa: CASSQLAGPSTDTQYF

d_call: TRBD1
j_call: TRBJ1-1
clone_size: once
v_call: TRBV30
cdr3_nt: TGTGCCGGGAATGACAGGGCGAACACTGAAGCTTTCTTT
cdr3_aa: CAGNDRANTEAFF

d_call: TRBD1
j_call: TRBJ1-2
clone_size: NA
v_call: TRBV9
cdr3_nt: TGTGCCAGCAGCGCGGGACAGATCCTCTTCTATGGCTACACCTTC
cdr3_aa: CASSAGQILFYGYTF

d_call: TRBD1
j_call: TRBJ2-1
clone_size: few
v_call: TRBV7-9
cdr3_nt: TGTGCCAGCAGTCCTCGGACAGGGGCCTCATACAATGAGCAGTTCTTC
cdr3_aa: CASSPRTGASYNEQFF

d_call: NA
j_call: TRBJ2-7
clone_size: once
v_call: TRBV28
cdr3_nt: TGTGCCAGCAGTTTGTTAGATTACGAGCAGTACTTC
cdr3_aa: CASSLLDYEQYF

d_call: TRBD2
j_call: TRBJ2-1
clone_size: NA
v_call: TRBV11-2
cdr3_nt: TGTGCCAGCAGCTTAGTTACGGGAGGGTACAATGAGCAGTTCTTC
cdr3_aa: CASSLVTGGYNEQFF

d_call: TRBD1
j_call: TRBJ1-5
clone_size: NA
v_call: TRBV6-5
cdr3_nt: TGTGCCAGCAGCCCCGACAGGGGTCAGCCCCAGCATTTT
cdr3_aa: CASSPDRGQPQHF

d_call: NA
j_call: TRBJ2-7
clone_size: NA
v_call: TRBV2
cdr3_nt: TGTGCCAGCACCGCAGAGGCAACCTCCTACGAGCAGTACTTC
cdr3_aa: CASTAEATSYEQYF

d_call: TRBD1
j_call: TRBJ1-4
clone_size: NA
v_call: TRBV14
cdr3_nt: TGTGCCAGCAGCCCGGTGGACAGGGACGAAAAACTGTTTTTT
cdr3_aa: CASSPVDRDEKLFF

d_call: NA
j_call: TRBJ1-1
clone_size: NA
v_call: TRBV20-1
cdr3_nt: TGCAGTGCTCTCGGTTCCACTGAAGCTTTCTTT
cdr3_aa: CSALGSTEAFF

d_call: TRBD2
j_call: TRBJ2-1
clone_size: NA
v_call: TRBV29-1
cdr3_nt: TGCAGCGTTGAAGGGGGCCTAGCGGGAGAAATCAATGAGCAGTTCTTC
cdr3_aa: CSVEGGLAGEINEQFF

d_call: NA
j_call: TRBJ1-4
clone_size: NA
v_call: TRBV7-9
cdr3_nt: TGTGCCAGCGGGGACTCGTATGAAAAACTGTTTTTT
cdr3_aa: CASGDSYEKLFF

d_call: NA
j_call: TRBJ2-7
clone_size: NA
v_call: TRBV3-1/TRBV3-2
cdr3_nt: TGTGCCAGCAGCCAAGATCTTCTCGAAGAAAGGGGGCAGTACTTC
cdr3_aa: CASSQDLLEERGQYF

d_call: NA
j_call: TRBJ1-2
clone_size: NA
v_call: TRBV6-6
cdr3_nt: TGTGCCAGCAGTTACGAGGCGGTTGGCTACACCTTC
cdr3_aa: CASSYEAVGYTF

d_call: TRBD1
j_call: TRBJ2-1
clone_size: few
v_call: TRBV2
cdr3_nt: TGTGCCAGCAGTGAACCGGGACAGCCATACAATGAGCAGTTCTTC
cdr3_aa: CASSEPGQPYNEQFF

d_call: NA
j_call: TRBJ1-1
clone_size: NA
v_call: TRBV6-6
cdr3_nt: TGTGCCAGCAGCTTAGGGGGGAGGGTTGAAGCTTTCTTT
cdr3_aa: CASSLGGRVEAFF

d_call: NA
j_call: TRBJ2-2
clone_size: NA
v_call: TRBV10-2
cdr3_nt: TGCGCCAGCACACGTGGGGCGGCCGGGGAGCTGTTTTTT
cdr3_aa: CASTRGAAGELFF

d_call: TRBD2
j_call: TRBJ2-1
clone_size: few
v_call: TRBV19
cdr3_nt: TGTGCCAGTAGTCTTGTGGGACTAGCGGGAGGCGGCTCCTACAATGAGCAGTTCTTC
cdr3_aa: CASSLVGLAGGGSYNEQFF

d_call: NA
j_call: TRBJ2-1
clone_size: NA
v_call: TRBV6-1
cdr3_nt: TGTGCCAGCAGTGATTTATGGGGCCCTAGCTCCTACAATGAGCAGTTCTTC
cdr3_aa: CASSDLWGPSSYNEQFF

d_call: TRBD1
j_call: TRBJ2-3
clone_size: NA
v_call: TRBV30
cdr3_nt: TGTGCCTGGAGTGAGGGACAGGGCGTCGCAGATACGCAGTATTTT
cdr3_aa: CAWSEGQGVADTQYF

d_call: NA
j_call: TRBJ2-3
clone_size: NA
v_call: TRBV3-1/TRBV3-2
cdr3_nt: TGTGCCAGCAGCCCTACCCTCTGGGGGCGAGATACGCAGTATTTT
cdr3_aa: CASSPTLWGRDTQYF

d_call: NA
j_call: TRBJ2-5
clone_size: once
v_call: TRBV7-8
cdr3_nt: TGTGCCAGCAGCTTAACCGTTAGGGGATCGGAGACCCAGTACTTC
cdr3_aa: CASSLTVRGSETQYF